The 26 T cell receptor beta chains in this list originate from one sample, sequenced in a study of blood T cell repertoires in COVID-19. Sequenced by immunoSEQ multiplex PCR; TCRdb stores in-frame clones only, minus some. In the table there are around 140,000 clones, around four fifths of which are singletons. Sequenced: PBMCs or T cells enriched from blood (not recorded which). The receptors come from a woman aged 45-59 years with acute COVID-19.

The gene calls are TRBV5-4 and TRBJ1-2; 9 bases map to TRBD1. With V trimmed by 5 bases and J by 3 bases, 11 bases remained unmatched. Germline assignment: CDR1 SGHNT and CDR2 YYREEE (reference sequence). The CDR3 contains 16 residues. The CDR3 reads CASSMGQGVDDYGYTF. CDR3 DNA sequence: TGTGCCAGCAGTATGGGACAGGGTGTGGATGACTATGGCTACACCTTC.

The CDR3 bases are TGTGCCAGCAGCACGGCCTACGAGCAGTACTTC. It translates to CASSTAYEQYF. This chain connects TRBV12-3 or TRBV12-4 to TRBJ2-7; no clear D. The CDR3 is made up of 11 amino acids. Trimming left V 6 bases short and J 2 bases short, with 5 bases between.

The chain combines TRBV6-4 with TRBJ1-5; 8 bases are shared with TRBD1. Germline values: CDR1 MRHNA, CDR2 SNTAGT. The CDR3 loop spans 15 amino acids. After removal of 11 bases from V and 7 bases from J, the junction contained 16 bases not matched to a gene. Here the CDR3 DNA reads TGTGCCCCCTTATCAGGGGGCCTGAGGGAACAGCCCCAGCATTTT. This gives the protein CAPLSGGLREQPQHF.

The J gene is TRBJ1-1, the V gene TRBV5-1; D unclear. The CDR3 spans 14 residues. V lost 5 bases, J lost 4 bases, and 15 bases lay in between. Germline V gene data show CDR1 as SGHRS and CDR2 as YFSETQ. The DNA of the CDR3 is TGCGCCAGCAGGAAGGTTGCGGCGGGCACTGAAGCTTTCTTT. It is translated as CASRKVAAGTEAFF.

This chain joins TRBV2 and TRBJ2-2, with 11 bases aligning to TRBD1. Germline V lookup: CDR1 SNHLY, CDR2 FYNNEI. Losses at the gene ends were 8 bases for V and 5 bases for J; bases not matched to a gene: 7. The CDR3 is 15 amino acids. The CDR3, as DNA: TGTGCCAGCCGCCTTGGGACAGGGGGGACCGGGGAGCTGTTTTTT. It specifies CASRLGTGGTGELFF.

The rearrangement joins TRBV6-5 to TRBJ1-4; TRBD1 might be the D (6 bases). V was trimmed by 4 bases and J by 8 bases, leaving 17 bases between them. CDR3 length equals 15 residues. Germline CDR1 is MNHEY and CDR2 is SVGAGI. CDR3 nucleotides: TGTGCCAGCAGTTCCCCGGACAGCGGGAGCGAAAAACTGTTTTTT. It translates to CASSSPDSGSEKLFF.

Comment on this clone: One junction end disagrees with the germline gene, perhaps due to a read error. The V call is TRBV6-5, the J call TRBJ2-1; TRBD2 might be the D (6 bases). Germline-derived CDR1 and CDR2 are MNHEY and SVGAGI. CDR3 length: 14 residues. DNA for the CDR3: TGTGCCGGCAGACGGGAGTTTGATGGTGATGAGCAGTTCTTC. Its protein is CAGRREFDGDEQFF.

This chain connects TRBV2 to TRBJ1-3, with 8 bases lining up with TRBD1. V shed 6 bases and J 1 base; nucleotides not matched to a gene: 5. The germline gives CDR1 SNHLY, CDR2 FYNNEI. The CDR3 extends over 15 amino acids. CDR3 bases: TGTGCCAGCAGCGCCCAGGGGGCTTCTGGAAACACCATATATTTT. Translated, it gives CASSAQGASGNTIYF.

The rearrangement joins TRBV7-2 to TRBJ2-3, with D tentatively TRBD2 (5 bases). CDR3 length: 14 residues. In germline, CDR1 is SGHTA, CDR2 FQGNSA. Trimming removed 5 bases from V and 6 bases from J, with 15 bases in between. CDR3 loop: CASSPGPPGDTQYF. In DNA, the CDR3 is TGTGCCAGCAGCCCCGGGCCGCCGGGGGATACGCAGTATTTT.

The chain carries TRBV30 and TRBJ2-7; no reliable D call. Trimming stripped 3 bases from V and 3 bases from J, with 12 bases between. CDR1 and CDR2 from the germline V gene are GTSNPN and SVGIG (reference sequence). The CDR3 loop spans 13 amino acids. The CDR3 is CAWSAQAHYEQYF. The CDR3 bases are TGTGCCTGGAGCGCCCAGGCTCACTACGAGCAGTACTTC.

The chain employs TRBV5-1 and TRBJ2-1; 7 positions agree with TRBD1. The CDR3 contains 13 residues. Germline V gives CDR1 SGHRS, CDR2 YFSETQ. V shed 4 bases and J 6 bases; nucleotides not matched to a gene: 4. This CDR3 is CASSGDSLNEQFF. The CDR3 DNA sequence: TGCGCCAGCAGCGGGGACAGCCTCAATGAGCAGTTCTTC. The full variable domain, completed using reference TRBV5-1 and TRBJ2-1, is KAGVTQTPRYLIKTRGQQVTLSCSPISGHRSVSWYQQTPGQGLQFLFEYFSETQRNKGNFPGRFSGRQFSNSRSEMNVSTLELGDSALYLCASSGDSLNEQFFGPGTRLTVL.

The chain combines TRBV5-1 with TRBJ2-3; D gene ambiguous. Per germline, CDR1 SGHRS and CDR2 YFSETQ. There are 14 residues in the CDR3. Trimming pared 1 base from V and 0 bases from J, leaving 6 bases between. The CDR3 DNA is TGCGCCAGCAGCTTGTGGGCTAGCACAGATACGCAGTATTTT. It specifies CASSLWASTDTQYF.

The chain joins TRBV10-3 to TRBJ1-5; 8 bases map to TRBD1. Germline lookup yields CDR1 ENHRY and CDR2 SYGVKD. The junction had 7 bases not matched to a gene; V was cut back by 0 bases and J by 6 bases. This CDR3 has 16 residues. The CDR3 reads CAISESGQGAGQPQHF. For the CDR3, the DNA is TGTGCCATCAGTGAGTCTGGCCAGGGGGCGGGTCAGCCCCAGCATTTT.

CDR3 DNA: TGTGCCAGCTCACCTCTCCCGGCCCAGGGACAGGGTCCCTACGAGCAGTACTTC. Translating gives CASSPLPAQGQGPYEQYF. The chain uses TRBV18 and TRBJ2-7; TRBD1 matches at 9 bases. The V gene's germline CDR1 is KGHSH and CDR2 LQKENI. This CDR3 is built from 18 residues. The ends lost 3 bases at V and 2 bases at J; junction bases unmatched: 14. The complete variable domain, with remaining parts taken from reference TRBV18 and TRBJ2-7, reads NAGVMQNPRHLVRRRGQEARLRCSPMKGHSHVYWYRQLPEEGLKFMVYLQKENIIDESGMPKERFSAEFPKEGPSILRIQQVVRGDSAAYFCASSPLPAQGQGPYEQYFGPGTRLTVT.

This chain joins TRBV7-9 and TRBJ2-1; TRBD2 matches at 9 bases. J gave up 2 bases and V 11 bases, and 22 bases lay outside the gene matches. CDR3 length equals 19 residues. Per germline, CDR1 SEHNR and CDR2 FQNEAQ (reference sequence). The CDR3: CARSLAGGPKIPPYNEQFF. DNA for the CDR3: TGTGCCCGTAGCCTTGCGGGAGGGCCAAAAATACCCCCCTACAATGAGCAGTTCTTC.

J is TRBJ2-3 and V is TRBV3-1 (or the pseudogene TRBV3-2); tentatively, D is TRBD1 (6 bases). The CDR3 has 13 amino acids. The V and J ends lost 2 bases and 8 bases respectively, with 11 bases between them. CDR1 and CDR2 (germline): LGHDT, YNNKEL (reference sequence). Written as DNA, the CDR3 is TGTGCCAGCAGCCAAACCAGGGGCAGTACGCAGTATTTT. Amino acids: CASSQTRGSTQYF.

The genes are TRBV9 and TRBJ2-4, with 7 bases matching TRBD2. J gave up 7 bases and V 1 base, and 2 bases lay outside the gene matches. Per the germline V gene, CDR1 is SGDLS and CDR2 is YYNGEE. CDR3 size: 13 residues. DNA of the CDR3: TGTGCCAGCAGCGTAAGCGGGAATAACATTCAGTACTTC. This translates into CASSVSGNNIQYF.

V gene TRBV3-1 (or the pseudogene TRBV3-2) combines with J gene TRBJ1-3; 8 nucleotides match TRBD1. The length of the CDR3 is 16 residues. Germline CDR1 and CDR2: LGHDT and YNNKEL (reference sequence). V was pared by 5 bases and J by 0 bases, with 6 bases of the junction left unmatched. CDR3 coding DNA: TGTGCCAGCAGCGGACAGGGTCTCCTCTCTGGAAACACCATATATTTT. It is translated as CASSGQGLLSGNTIYF.

The CDR3 nucleotides read TGCGCCAGCAGCACCCAAGAGACAGGTCTTCTAGCTTTCTTT. Protein: CASSTQETGLLAFF. This chain uses TRBV5-1 with TRBJ1-1; weak D call: TRBD1 (6 bases). The germline CDR1 and CDR2 sequences are SGHRS and YFSETQ. V was pared by 4 bases and J by 10 bases, with 20 bases between. This CDR3 comprises 14 residues.

The chain has TRBV4-3 and TRBJ1-1, with D unresolved. This CDR3 spans 13 amino acids. V was pared by 4 bases and J by 0 bases, with 6 bases between. CDR1 is LGHNA, CDR2 YSLEER, per germline. The CDR3: CASSPFMNTEAFF. As DNA, the CDR3 is TGCGCCAGCAGCCCTTTTATGAACACTGAAGCTTTCTTT.

The chain couples TRBV28 to TRBJ1-5, with 8 nucleotides matching TRBD1. Per germline, CDR1 MDHEN and CDR2 SYDVKM. Trimming removed 5 bases from V and 4 bases from J; junction bases left unmatched: 7. The CDR3 totals 15 residues. The DNA of the CDR3 is TGTGCCAGCAGTATCACCCAGGGGGCAAATCAGCCCCAGCATTTT. As protein: CASSITQGANQPQHF. The full variable domain, its missing parts supplied by reference TRBV28 and TRBJ1-5, is DVKVTQSSRYLVKRTGEKVFLECVQDMDHENMFWYRQDPGLGLRLIYFSYDVKMKEKGDIPEGYSVSREKKERFSLILESASTNQTSMYLCASSITQGANQPQHFGDGTRLSIL.

V gene TRBV18 combines with J gene TRBJ2-7; perhaps TRBD2 as D (5 bases). V was trimmed by 1 base and J by 7 bases, leaving 14 bases between them. CDR1 and CDR2 from the germline V gene are KGHSH and LQKENI. The CDR3 totals 14 residues. CDR3 protein: CASSPLSSTGEQYF. The CDR3 DNA is TGTGCCAGCTCACCACTATCCTCCACGGGGGAGCAGTACTTC. The full variable domain, in which reference TRBV18 and TRBJ2-7 provide the parts outside the CDR3, is NAGVMQNPRHLVRRRGQEARLRCSPMKGHSHVYWYRQLPEEGLKFMVYLQKENIIDESGMPKERFSAEFPKEGPSILRIQQVVRGDSAAYFCASSPLSSTGEQYFGPGTRLTVT.

The rearrangement links TRBV3-1 (or the pseudogene TRBV3-2) to TRBJ2-1; a possible D gene is TRBD2 (5 bases). With 4 bases removed from V and 8 bases from J, the gap between germline ends came to 18 bases. CDR1 is LGHDT and CDR2 is YNNKEL in the germline V gene (reference sequence). The CDR3 loop spans 15 amino acids. The DNA of the CDR3 is TGTGCCAGCAGCCTCACTCAAACTAGGCTTCATGAGCAGTTCTTC. Amino acid sequence: CASSLTQTRLHEQFF.

The V and J genes are TRBV5-4 and TRBJ2-1, with TRBD2 identical over 7 bases. Germline values: CDR1 SGHNT, CDR2 YYREEE (reference sequence). With 0 bases clipped from V and 8 bases from J, the junction kept 8 bases outside the gene matches. CDR3 length equals 15 residues. CDR3: CASSLEGREVDEQFF. The CDR3 nucleotides read TGTGCCAGCAGCTTGGAGGGACGGGAGGTGGATGAGCAGTTCTTC.

This sequence joins TRBV20-1 and TRBJ2-1; a possible D gene is TRBD2 (5 bases). This CDR3 has 11 amino acids. Germline assignment: CDR1 DFQATT and CDR2 SNEGSKA (reference sequence). Trimming cost V 2 bases and J 12 bases, with 11 bases left between them. The CDR3 DNA follows: TGCAGTGCTAGATACGGGGAACGGCAGTTCTTC. This gives the protein CSARYGERQFF.

Note on this clone: Other DNA sequences of this sample code for an identical CDR3. The chain combines TRBV11-3 with TRBJ2-1; 7 nucleotides match TRBD2. V lost 4 bases to trimming and J lost 2 bases; unmatched junction nucleotides: 2. CDR3 length: 14 amino acids. The germline V gene has CDR1 SGHNT and CDR2 YENEEA. This chain's CDR3 is CASSSGLAYNEQFF. CDR3 in DNA: TGTGCCAGCAGCTCTGGACTAGCCTACAATGAGCAGTTCTTC.